The present T cell receptor (beta chain) was sequenced within a study of blood T cell repertoires in COVID-19. Across the study: Researchers got acute and convalescent COVID-19 samples from the United States, Italy and Spain. PBMCs, B-cell-depleted T cells, or T cells were the source of the cDNA or gDNA that made up the material.

The CDR3 extends over 13 amino acids. V lost 1 base to trimming and J lost 1 base, with 5 bases between them. Germline loops: CDR1 SGHTA, CDR2 FQGNSA. Individuals aged roughly 18 to 95 years were recruited from 24 US areas. Participants' own reports of clinical history determined their cohort assignment. The protocol was immunoSEQ multiplex PCR, while the TCRdb copy is restricted to in-frame clones and leaves out a portion. The sample has around 450,000 clones, nearly 90% seen once; the top ten hold about 2.1%. What was sequenced was PBMCs or T cells enriched from blood (not recorded which). The TCR was taken from a woman aged 18-35 years with acute COVID-19. The chain uses TRBV7-2 and TRBJ2-7; D is unclear. Here the CDR3 DNA reads TGTGCCAGCAGCTTAGTTGAGTCCTACGAGCAGTACTTC. This encodes CASSLVESYEQYF.